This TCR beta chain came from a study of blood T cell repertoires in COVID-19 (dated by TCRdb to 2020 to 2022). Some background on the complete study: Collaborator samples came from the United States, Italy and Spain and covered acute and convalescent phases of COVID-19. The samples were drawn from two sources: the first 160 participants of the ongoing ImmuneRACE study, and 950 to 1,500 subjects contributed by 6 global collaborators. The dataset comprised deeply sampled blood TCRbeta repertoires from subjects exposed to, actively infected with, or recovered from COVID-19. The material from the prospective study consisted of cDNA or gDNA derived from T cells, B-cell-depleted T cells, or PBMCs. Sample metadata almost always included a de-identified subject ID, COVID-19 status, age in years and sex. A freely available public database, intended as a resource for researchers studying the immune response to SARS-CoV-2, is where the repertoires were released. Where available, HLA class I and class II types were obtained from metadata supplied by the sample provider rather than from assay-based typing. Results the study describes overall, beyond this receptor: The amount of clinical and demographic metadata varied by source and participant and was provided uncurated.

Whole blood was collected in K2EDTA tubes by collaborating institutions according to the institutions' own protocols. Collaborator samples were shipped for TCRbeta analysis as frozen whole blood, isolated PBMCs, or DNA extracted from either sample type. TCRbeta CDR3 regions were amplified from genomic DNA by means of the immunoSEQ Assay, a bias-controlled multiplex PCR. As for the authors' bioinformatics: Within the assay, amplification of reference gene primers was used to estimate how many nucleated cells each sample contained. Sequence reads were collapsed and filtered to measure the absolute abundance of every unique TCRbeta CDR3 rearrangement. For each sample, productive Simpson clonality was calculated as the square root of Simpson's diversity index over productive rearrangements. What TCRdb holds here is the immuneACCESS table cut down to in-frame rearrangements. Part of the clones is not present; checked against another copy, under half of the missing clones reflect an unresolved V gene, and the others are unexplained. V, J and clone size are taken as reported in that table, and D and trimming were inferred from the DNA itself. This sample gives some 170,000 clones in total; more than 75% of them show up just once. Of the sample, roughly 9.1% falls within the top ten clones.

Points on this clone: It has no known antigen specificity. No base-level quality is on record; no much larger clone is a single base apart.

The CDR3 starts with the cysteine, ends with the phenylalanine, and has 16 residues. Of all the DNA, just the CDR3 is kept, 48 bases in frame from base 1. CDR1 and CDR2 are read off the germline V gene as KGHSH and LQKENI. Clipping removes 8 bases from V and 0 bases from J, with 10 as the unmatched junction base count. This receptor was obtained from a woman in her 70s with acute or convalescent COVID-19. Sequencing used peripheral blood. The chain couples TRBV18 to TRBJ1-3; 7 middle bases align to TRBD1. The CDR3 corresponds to CASRGTATYSGNTIYF. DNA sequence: TGTGCCAGCCGGGGGACAGCCACCTACTCTGGAAACACCATATATTTT.